This paragraph covers one T cell receptor beta chain sequence. Its antigen is not known. This sample was taken from a study of shared clonotypes between healthy human individuals. Whole-study context: The cohort had two women and a few men, ages 18 to 49. Regarding the study as a whole: Of the naive CD4 clonotypes, 4% to 5% were shared across a handful of donors.

Healthy and HIV-negative, the adult donors had no recent acute infections or vaccinations. Genomic DNA per cell subset filled all wells of several immunoSEQ plates. Sequencing was performed with immunoSEQ multiplex PCR; in TCRdb, only in-frame clones are kept and a portion is missing. The table includes millions of clones, more than 80% detected once. The sample comprised naive CD4+ T cells from PBMCs. Specified subset: CD45RA+ positively selected. This clonotype was obtained from a man in his late teens or twenties in good health. Some clones in this sample may be carry-over from other donors' samples.

CDR3 residues: CASSQQGGNQPQHF. The CDR3 DNA sequence: TGTGCCAGCAGCCAACAGGGTGGAAACCAGCCCCAGCATTTT. The chain uses TRBV7-9 and TRBJ1-5; weak D call: TRBD1 (6 bases). With 5 bases removed from V and 7 bases from J, the gap between germline ends came to 15 bases. CDR1 and CDR2 (germline): SEHNR, FQNEAQ (reference sequence). CDR3 size: 14 residues.